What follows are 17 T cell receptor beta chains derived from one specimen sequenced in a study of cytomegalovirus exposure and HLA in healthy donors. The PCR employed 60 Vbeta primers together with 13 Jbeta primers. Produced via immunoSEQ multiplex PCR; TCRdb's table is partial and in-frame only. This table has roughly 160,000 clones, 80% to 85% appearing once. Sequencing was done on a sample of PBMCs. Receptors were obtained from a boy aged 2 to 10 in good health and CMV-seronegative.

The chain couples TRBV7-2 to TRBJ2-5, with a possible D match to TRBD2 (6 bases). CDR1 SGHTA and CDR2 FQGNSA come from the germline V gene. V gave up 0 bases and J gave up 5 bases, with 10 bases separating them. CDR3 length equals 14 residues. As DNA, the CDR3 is TGTGCCAGCAGCTTAGCGGGGGGACTGGAGACCCAGTACTTC. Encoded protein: CASSLAGGLETQYF.

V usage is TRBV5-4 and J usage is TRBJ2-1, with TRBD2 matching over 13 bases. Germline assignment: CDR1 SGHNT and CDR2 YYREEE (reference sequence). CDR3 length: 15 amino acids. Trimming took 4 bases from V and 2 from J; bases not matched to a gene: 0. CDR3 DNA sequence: TGTGCCAGCAGCGGGACTAGCGGGGCCTACAATGAGCAGTTCTTC. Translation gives CASSGTSGAYNEQFF.

CDR3 loop: CASSLVRGSYEQYF. In nucleotides, the CDR3 is TGTGCCAGCAGCTTGGTCAGGGGGAGCTACGAGCAGTACTTC. This rearrangement joins TRBV5-6 to TRBJ2-7; TRBD1 matches at 7 bases. CDR3 length: 14 amino acids. Losses at the gene ends were 0 bases for V and 3 bases for J; bases not matched to a gene: 3. The germline V gene has CDR1 SGHDT and CDR2 YYEEEE.

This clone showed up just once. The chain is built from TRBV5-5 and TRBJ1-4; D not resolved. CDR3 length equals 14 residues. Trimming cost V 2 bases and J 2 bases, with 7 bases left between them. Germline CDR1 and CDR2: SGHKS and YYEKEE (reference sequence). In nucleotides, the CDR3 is TGTGCCAGCAGCTTCGAGAGCACTAATGAAAAACTGTTTTTT. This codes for CASSFESTNEKLFF.

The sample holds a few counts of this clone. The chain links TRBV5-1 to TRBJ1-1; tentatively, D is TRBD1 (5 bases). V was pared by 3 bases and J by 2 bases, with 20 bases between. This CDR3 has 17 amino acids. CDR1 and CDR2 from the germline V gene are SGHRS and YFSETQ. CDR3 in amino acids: CASSSAGSSHLNTEAFF. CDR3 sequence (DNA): TGCGCCAGCAGCTCCGCAGGGTCCTCCCACTTAAACACTGAAGCTTTCTTT. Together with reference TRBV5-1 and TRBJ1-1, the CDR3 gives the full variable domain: KAGVTQTPRYLIKTRGQQVTLSCSPISGHRSVSWYQQTPGQGLQFLFEYFSETQRNKGNFPGRFSGRQFSNSRSEMNVSTLELGDSALYLCASSSAGSSHLNTEAFFGQGTRLTVV.

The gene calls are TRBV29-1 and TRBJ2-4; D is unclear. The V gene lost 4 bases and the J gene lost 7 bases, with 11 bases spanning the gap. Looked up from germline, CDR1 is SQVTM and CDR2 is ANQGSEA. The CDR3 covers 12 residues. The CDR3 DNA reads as TGCAGCGTTGGTTCAGGCGCGAACATTCAGTACTTC. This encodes CSVGSGANIQYF. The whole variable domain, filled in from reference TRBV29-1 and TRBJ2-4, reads SAVISQKPSRDICQRGTSLTIQCQVDSQVTMMFWYRQQPGQSLTLIATANQGSEATYESGFVIDKFPISRPNLTFSTLTVSNMSPEDSSIYLCSVGSGANIQYFGAGTRLSVL.

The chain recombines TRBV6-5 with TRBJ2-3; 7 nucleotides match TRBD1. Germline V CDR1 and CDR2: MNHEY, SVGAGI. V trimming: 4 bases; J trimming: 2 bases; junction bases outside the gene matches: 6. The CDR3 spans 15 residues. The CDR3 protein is CASSFGQANTDTQYF. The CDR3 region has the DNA TGTGCCAGCAGTTTCGGACAGGCTAACACAGATACGCAGTATTTT.

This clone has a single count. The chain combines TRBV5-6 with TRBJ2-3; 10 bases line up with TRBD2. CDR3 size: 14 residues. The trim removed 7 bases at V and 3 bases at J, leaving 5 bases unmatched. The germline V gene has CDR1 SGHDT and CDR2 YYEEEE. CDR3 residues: CASLLAGGTDTQYF. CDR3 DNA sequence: TGTGCCAGCTTGTTAGCGGGAGGAACAGATACGCAGTATTTT.

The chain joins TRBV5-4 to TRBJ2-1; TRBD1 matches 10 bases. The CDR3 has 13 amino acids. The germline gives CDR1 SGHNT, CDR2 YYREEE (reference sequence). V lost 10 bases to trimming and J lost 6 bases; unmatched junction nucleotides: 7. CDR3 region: CADRDRGSNEQFF. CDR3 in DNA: TGTGCCGACCGGGACAGGGGATCCAATGAGCAGTTCTTC.

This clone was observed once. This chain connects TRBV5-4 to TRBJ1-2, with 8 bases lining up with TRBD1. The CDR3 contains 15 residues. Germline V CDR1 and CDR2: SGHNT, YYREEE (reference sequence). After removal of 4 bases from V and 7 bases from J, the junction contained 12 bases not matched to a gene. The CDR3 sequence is CASSPDTDRAFGYTF. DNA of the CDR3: TGTGCCAGCAGCCCCGACACGGACAGGGCGTTTGGCTACACCTTC.

The DNA for the CDR3 is TGTGCCAGCAGTCCTGGGCCAAGCTCCTACAATGAGCAGTTCTTC. Protein: CASSPGPSSYNEQFF. This rearrangement joins TRBV27 to TRBJ2-1, with D unresolved. The germline V gene encodes CDR1 MNHEY and CDR2 SMNVEV (reference sequence). CDR3 size: 15 residues. The V gene lost 5 bases and the J gene lost 0 bases, with 11 bases spanning the gap.

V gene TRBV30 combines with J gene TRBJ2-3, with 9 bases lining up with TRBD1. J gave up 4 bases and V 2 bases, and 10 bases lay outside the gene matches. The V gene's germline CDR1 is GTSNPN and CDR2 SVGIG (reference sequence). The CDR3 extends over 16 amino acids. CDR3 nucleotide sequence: TGTGCCTGGAGTCTGGGGGACAGGGAATTGGCAGATACGCAGTATTTT. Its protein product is CAWSLGDRELADTQYF.

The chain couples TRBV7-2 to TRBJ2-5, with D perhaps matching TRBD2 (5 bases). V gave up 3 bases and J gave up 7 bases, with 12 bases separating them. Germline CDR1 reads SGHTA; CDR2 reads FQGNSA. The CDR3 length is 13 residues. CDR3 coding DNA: TGTGCCAGCAGCTTTGGTCTCGAGGGGACCCAGTACTTC. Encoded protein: CASSFGLEGTQYF. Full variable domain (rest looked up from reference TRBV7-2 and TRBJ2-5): GAGVSQSPSNKVTEKGKDVELRCDPISGHTALYWYRQSLGQGLEFLIYFQGNSAPDKSGLPSDRFSAERTGGSVSTLTIQRTQQEDSAVYLCASSFGLEGTQYFGPGTRLLVL.

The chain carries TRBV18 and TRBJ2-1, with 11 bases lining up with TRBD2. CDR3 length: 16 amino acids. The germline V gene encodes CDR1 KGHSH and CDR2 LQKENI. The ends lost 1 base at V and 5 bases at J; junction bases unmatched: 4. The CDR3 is CASSPRGLAVNNEQFF. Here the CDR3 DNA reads TGTGCCAGCTCACCACGGGGACTAGCGGTTAACAATGAGCAGTTCTTC.

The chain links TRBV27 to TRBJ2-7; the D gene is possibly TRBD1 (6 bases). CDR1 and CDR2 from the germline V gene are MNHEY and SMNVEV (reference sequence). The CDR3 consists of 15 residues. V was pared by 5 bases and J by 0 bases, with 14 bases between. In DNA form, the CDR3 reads TGTGCCAGCAGTCTCCCTGACAGGAACTCCTACGAGCAGTACGTC. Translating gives CASSLPDRNSYEQYV.

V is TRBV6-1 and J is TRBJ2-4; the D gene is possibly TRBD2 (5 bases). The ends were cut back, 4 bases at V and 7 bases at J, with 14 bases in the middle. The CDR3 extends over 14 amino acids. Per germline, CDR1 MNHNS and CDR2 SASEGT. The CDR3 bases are TGTGCCAGCAGTGGGCGAGGGCGCGTTAACATTCAGTACTTC. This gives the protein CASSGRGRVNIQYF.

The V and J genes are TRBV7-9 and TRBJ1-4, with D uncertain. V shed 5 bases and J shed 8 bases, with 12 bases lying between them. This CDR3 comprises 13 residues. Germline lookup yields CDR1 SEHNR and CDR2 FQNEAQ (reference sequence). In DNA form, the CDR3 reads TGTGCCAGCAGCCTTCCTCGGGAGGAAAAACTGTTTTTT. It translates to CASSLPREEKLFF.